Presented here are 32 T cell receptor beta chains from one specimen sequenced in a study of T cells expressing NK-cell markers. Using the 5' RACE reads, TCRdb records one entry per CDR3 protein without DNA. The table lists a few hundred thousand distinct CDR3 sequences. Sequencing was carried out using blood T cells: a sorted CD56 or NKG2C T cell subset, CD4+ or CD8+ T cells, or bulk PBMC T cells (not recorded which). The receptors originated from a woman in her 50s in good health.

The chain employs TRBV12-3 or TRBV12-4 and TRBJ2-3; TCRdb gives TRBD1 as the D gene, but with no DNA this cannot be confirmed. This CDR3 has 17 residues. The CDR3 loop is CASSLGTLPGETDTQYF.

This chain links TRBV5-1 with TRBJ2-2; TCRdb designates TRBD1, a call that cannot be tested without DNA. The CDR3 totals 17 residues. Germline CDR1 SGHRS, CDR2 YFSETQ. CDR3 sequence reads: CASAPLRGHGNTGELFF.

V gene TRBV11-1 combines with J gene TRBJ2-1; there is no DNA to check the TCRdb D call of TRBD1. In germline, CDR1 is SGHAT, CDR2 FQDESV (reference sequence). CDR3 length: 14 residues. The CDR3 protein is CASSQGQPSNEQFF.

The chain has TRBV30 and TRBJ2-1. In germline, CDR1 is GTSNPN, CDR2 SVGIG (reference sequence). The CDR3 has 16 amino acids. The CDR3 loop reads CAWTTDGKSSYNEQFF.

The V and J genes are TRBV27 and TRBJ2-7; with no DNA, the TCRdb D assignment of TRBD1 cannot be verified. The germline V gene has CDR1 MNHEY and CDR2 SMNVEV (reference sequence). The CDR3 sequence is 14 residues long. The CDR3 region is CASIRAGGGGEQYF.

This rearrangement joins TRBV7-8 to TRBJ2-2; TCRdb returns TRBD2, unconfirmable since there is no DNA. The V gene's germline CDR1 is SGHVS and CDR2 FQNEAQ. CDR3 length equals 16 residues. CDR3 sequence: CASSFLAGEATGELFF.

The chain is built from TRBV5-1 and TRBJ2-1; checking the TCRdb D call of TRBD2 is not possible without DNA. Per germline, CDR1 SGHRS and CDR2 YFSETQ. The CDR3 spans 16 residues. CDR3: CASSLQAGGMSHEQFF.

The rearrangement joins TRBV3-1 to TRBJ1-1. The CDR3 spans 13 residues. Germline-derived CDR1 and CDR2 are LGHDT and YNNKEL (reference sequence). CDR3: CASSQDRRPRAFF.

V is TRBV20-1 and J is TRBJ2-1; lacking DNA, the TRBD2 call made by TCRdb goes unchecked. The germline V gene has CDR1 DFQATT and CDR2 SNEGSKA (reference sequence). CDR3 length: 13 amino acids. CDR3 sequence: CSAPRRGRNEQFF.

V gene TRBV5-1 combines with J gene TRBJ2-4. Germline values: CDR1 SGHRS, CDR2 YFSETQ. There are 15 residues in the CDR3. CDR3 amino acids: CASSLPSDRKNIQYF.

This chain joins TRBV24-1 and TRBJ2-6; checking the TCRdb D call of TRBD1 is not possible without DNA. The CDR3 has 18 residues. CDR1 is KGHDR and CDR2 is SFDVKD in the germline V gene. This chain's CDR3 is CATSAVRQGGPGANVLTF.

The rearrangement links TRBV28 to TRBJ2-7; without DNA, the TCRdb call of TRBD1 cannot be checked. The CDR3 covers 14 residues. CDR1 is MDHEN and CDR2 is SYDVKM in the germline V gene. The CDR3 region is CASSYPLRTYEQYF.

The rearrangement joins TRBV19 to TRBJ2-1. Germline CDR1 LNHDA, CDR2 SQIVND (reference sequence). The CDR3 spans 13 residues. The CDR3 loop reads CASSEQLYNEQFF.

The chain couples TRBV29-1 to TRBJ2-4; absent DNA, TCRdb's TRBD1 call cannot be checked. Per the germline V gene, CDR1 is SQVTM and CDR2 is ANQGSEA. CDR3 length: 14 amino acids. The CDR3 region is CSVRERQGKNIQYF. Full variable domain (rest looked up from reference TRBV29-1 and TRBJ2-4): SAVISQKPSRDICQRGTSLTIQCQVDSQVTMMFWYRQQPGQSLTLIATANQGSEATYESGFVIDKFPISRPNLTFSTLTVSNMSPEDSSIYLCSVRERQGKNIQYFGAGTRLSVL.

This sequence joins TRBV4-1 and TRBJ2-3. The CDR3 has 15 residues. The germline CDR1 and CDR2 sequences are MGHRA and YSYEKL. This chain's CDR3 is CASSLSFASTDTQYF.

This CDR3 is CASKMGLAGVEETQYF. The chain uses TRBV12-3 or TRBV12-4 and TRBJ2-5; TCRdb designates TRBD2, a call that cannot be tested without DNA. The CDR3 is 16 amino acids.

Here the CDR3 reads CASSPQAGAFF. This chain uses TRBV7-9 with TRBJ1-1. The CDR3 extends over 11 amino acids. The germline gives CDR1 SEHNR, CDR2 FQNEAQ (reference sequence). Looking up the rest from reference TRBV7-9 and TRBJ1-1 gives the full variable domain: DTGVSQNPRHKITKRGQNVTFRCDPISEHNRLYWYRQTLGQGPEFLTYFQNEAQLEKSRLLSDRFSAERPKGSFSTLEIQRTEQGDSAMYLCASSPQAGAFFGQGTRLTVV.

The chain recombines TRBV19 with TRBJ2-1; TCRdb proposes TRBD1, but this gene call is untestable without DNA. Germline CDR1 reads LNHDA; CDR2 reads SQIVND (reference sequence). The CDR3 has 14 amino acids. CDR3 loop: CASNRDASWNEQFF.

The rearrangement links TRBV18 to TRBJ2-1; TCRdb indicates TRBD2, and absent DNA this call remains unverified. Looked up from germline, CDR1 is KGHSH and CDR2 is LQKENI. This CDR3 is built from 16 residues. CDR3 sequence: CASSQIAGALYNEQFF.

The chain couples TRBV18 to TRBJ1-6. The CDR3 is 15 residues long. Germline-derived CDR1 and CDR2 are KGHSH and LQKENI. The CDR3 reads CASSPKDGPNSPLHF.

The chain links TRBV6-5 to TRBJ2-3; as DNA is missing, the TRBD2 call by TCRdb cannot be tested. Germline V gene sequence: CDR1 MNHEY, CDR2 SVGAGI. The length of the CDR3 is 18 residues. The CDR3 sequence is CASRKRTSGRYSTDTQYF.

V gene TRBV12-3 or TRBV12-4 combines with J gene TRBJ1-3; TCRdb selects TRBD1, and the lack of DNA leaves this call unchecked. The CDR3 covers 15 residues. The CDR3: CASSLRGFSGNTIYF.

The chain combines TRBV12-3 or TRBV12-4 with TRBJ2-2. The CDR3 length is 12 residues. This CDR3 reads CASKGLAGELFF.

V and J are TRBV5-1 and TRBJ2-1; the TCRdb call, TRBD2, lacks DNA for checking. The CDR3 contains 17 residues. In germline, CDR1 is SGHRS, CDR2 YFSETQ. CDR3 amino acids: CASSLGLAGGTYNEQFF.

This chain joins TRBV29-1 and TRBJ2-3; TCRdb indicates TRBD2, and absent DNA this call remains unverified. CDR1 and CDR2 from the germline V gene are SQVTM and ANQGSEA. The CDR3 extends over 16 amino acids. This chain's CDR3 is CSVMGLAGGRTDTQYF.

The rearrangement joins TRBV27 to TRBJ2-2; checking the TCRdb D call of TRBD1 is not possible without DNA. This CDR3 contains 16 residues. Germline assignment: CDR1 MNHEY and CDR2 SMNVEV (reference sequence). The CDR3 is CASSLGTGVVTGELFF.

The chain carries TRBV6-5 and TRBJ1-1. The CDR3 sequence is 16 residues long. CDR1 is MNHEY and CDR2 is SVGAGI in the germline V gene. The CDR3 loop is CACQAGLYPMNTEAFF.

The V and J genes are TRBV4-1 and TRBJ2-5; TCRdb reports TRBD2, a call that lacks DNA to check it against. This CDR3 is built from 19 residues. In germline, CDR1 is MGHRA, CDR2 YSYEKL. The CDR3 loop reads CASSQDWASGRAGEETQYF.

The chain combines TRBV28 with TRBJ2-3; TCRdb outputs TRBD1, but without DNA this stays unchecked. This CDR3 region has 15 residues. Looked up from germline, CDR1 is MDHEN and CDR2 is SYDVKM. The CDR3 reads CASSLSRGLTDTQYF.

V and J are TRBV6-5 and TRBJ2-1. Germline CDR1 reads MNHEY; CDR2 reads SVGAGI. The CDR3 contains 16 residues. This CDR3 reads CASSYSSGTFYNEQFF.

This chain uses TRBV12-3 or TRBV12-4 with TRBJ1-6; TCRdb's assignment of TRBD1 cannot be checked, as there is no DNA. The CDR3 totals 15 residues. The CDR3 sequence: CASSVRQGMTSPLHF.

V usage is TRBV5-1 and J usage is TRBJ2-3; the D call of TRBD1 rests on TCRdb alone, since no DNA is present to check it. The CDR3 runs to 15 residues. From germline, CDR1 is SGHRS and CDR2 YFSETQ. CDR3 loop: CASTPRPGSTDTQYF.